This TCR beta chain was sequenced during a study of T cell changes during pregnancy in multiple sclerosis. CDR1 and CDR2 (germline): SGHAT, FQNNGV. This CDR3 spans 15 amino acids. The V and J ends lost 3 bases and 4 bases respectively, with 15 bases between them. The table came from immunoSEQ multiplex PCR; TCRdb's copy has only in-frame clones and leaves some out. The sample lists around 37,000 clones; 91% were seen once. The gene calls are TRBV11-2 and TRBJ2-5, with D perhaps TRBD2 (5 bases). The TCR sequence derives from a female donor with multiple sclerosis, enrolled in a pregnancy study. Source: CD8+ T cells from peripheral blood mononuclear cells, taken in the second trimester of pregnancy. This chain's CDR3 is CASSFGSRGGETQYF. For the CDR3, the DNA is TGTGCCAGCAGCTTCGGGTCGCGCGGAGGAGAGACCCAGTACTTC.